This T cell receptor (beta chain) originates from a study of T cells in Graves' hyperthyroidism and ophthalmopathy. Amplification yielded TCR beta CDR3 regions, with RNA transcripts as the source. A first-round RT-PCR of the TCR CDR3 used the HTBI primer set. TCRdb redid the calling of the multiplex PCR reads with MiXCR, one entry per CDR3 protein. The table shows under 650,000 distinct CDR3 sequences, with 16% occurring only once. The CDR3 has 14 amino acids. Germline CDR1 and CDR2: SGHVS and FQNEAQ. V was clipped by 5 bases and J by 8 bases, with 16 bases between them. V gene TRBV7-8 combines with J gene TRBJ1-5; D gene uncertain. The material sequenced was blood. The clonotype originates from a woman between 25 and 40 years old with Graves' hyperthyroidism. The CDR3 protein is CASSRGRVSEPQHF. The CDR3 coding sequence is TGTGCCAGCAGCCGCGGGAGGGTTAGCGAGCCCCAGCATTTT.